Following are 20 T cell receptor beta chains from one sample sequenced in a study of blood T cell repertoires in COVID-19. The table came from immunoSEQ multiplex PCR; TCRdb's copy has only in-frame clones and leaves some out. This table holds some 74,000 clones, about 89% found once. Specimen: peripheral blood. Source of these receptors: a man aged 50 to 59 with COVID-19, enrolled during active disease.

This chain connects TRBV11-3 to TRBJ2-3; possibly TRBD2 for D (5 bases). Germline CDR1 reads SGHNT; CDR2 reads YENEEA. V lost 5 bases and J 6 bases, leaving 18 bases between the germline ends. The CDR3 has 15 amino acids. CDR3 residues: CASSANRDPWDTQYF. CDR3 DNA: TGTGCCAGCAGCGCCAACCGGGATCCCTGGGATACGCAGTATTTT. Using reference TRBV11-3 and TRBJ2-3 for the parts outside the CDR3, the full variable domain is EAGVVQSPRYKIIEKKQPVAFWCNPISGHNTLYWYLQNLGQGPELLIRYENEEAVDDSQLPKDRFSAERLKGVDSTLKIQPAELGDSAVYLCASSANRDPWDTQYFGPGTRLTVL.

The chain couples TRBV5-1 to TRBJ2-1; a possible D gene is TRBD2 (5 bases). Trimming pared 4 bases from V and 0 bases from J, leaving 14 bases between. CDR3 length equals 16 residues. Germline V gene lookup returns CDR1 SGHRS and CDR2 YFSETQ. The CDR3 is CASSAGRLSSYNEQFF. The CDR3 DNA is TGCGCCAGCAGCGCTGGGAGACTAAGCTCCTACAATGAGCAGTTCTTC.

The chain carries TRBV11-2 and TRBJ1-1; perhaps TRBD1 as D (5 bases). The V gene lost 6 bases and the J gene lost 0 bases, with 11 bases spanning the gap. CDR1 is SGHAT and CDR2 is FQNNGV in the germline V gene. This CDR3 contains 14 residues. For the CDR3, the DNA is TGTGCCAGCAGGCAGGGCCTATTGAACACTGAAGCTTTCTTT. This sequence encodes CASRQGLLNTEAFF.

J is TRBJ1-1 and V is TRBV30, with D unresolved. This CDR3 is 15 amino acids long. Trimming took 2 bases from V and 4 from J, leaving 17 bases between them. CDR1 and CDR2 from the germline V gene are GTSNPN and SVGIG (reference sequence). CDR3 sequence: CAWSYPADMGTEAFF. CDR3 DNA sequence: TGTGCCTGGAGTTATCCCGCCGACATGGGCACTGAAGCTTTCTTT.

This sequence joins TRBV29-1 and TRBJ1-1; D may be TRBD1 (6 bases). Between the trimmed V and J ends, which lost 7 bases and 1 base, there was a span of 10 bases. There are 12 residues in the CDR3. In germline, CDR1 is SQVTM, CDR2 ANQGSEA. The CDR3 region is CSGRTANTEAFF. CDR3 DNA: TGCAGCGGTAGGACAGCGAACACTGAAGCTTTCTTT.

This sequence joins TRBV19 and TRBJ2-1; TRBD2 agrees at 9 bases. Germline V gene sequence: CDR1 LNHDA, CDR2 SQIVND (reference sequence). J was trimmed by 7 bases and V by 7 bases; bases with no gene match: 8. The CDR3 sequence is 14 residues long. CDR3 DNA: TGTGCCAGTACCGTAGCGGGAGTGAGGAATGAGCAGTTCTTC. This gives the protein CASTVAGVRNEQFF.

The chain couples TRBV29-1 to TRBJ2-5; 7 bases agree with TRBD2. J was trimmed by 6 bases and V by 4 bases; bases with no gene match: 5. The CDR3 totals 12 residues. Germline V gene lookup returns CDR1 SQVTM and CDR2 ANQGSEA. The CDR3 region is CSVGGGLQTQYF. The CDR3 region has the DNA TGCAGCGTTGGGGGGGGGTTGCAGACCCAGTACTTC.

In its sample, this clone was seen once. This chain links TRBV29-1 with TRBJ2-1, with D perhaps TRBD1 (6 bases). The CDR3 is 14 residues long. Looked up from germline, CDR1 is SQVTM and CDR2 is ANQGSEA. V lost 6 bases to trimming and J lost 0 bases, with 12 bases between them. This CDR3 is CSVMTDSSYNEQFF. In DNA, the CDR3 is TGCAGCGTCATGACGGACAGCTCCTACAATGAGCAGTTCTTC.

A few counts support this clone. V and J are TRBV19 and TRBJ1-5; unclear D gene. Germline lookup yields CDR1 LNHDA and CDR2 SQIVND (reference sequence). The CDR3 spans 14 residues. The V and J ends lost 7 bases and 7 bases respectively, with 17 bases between them. CDR3 region: CASTLRGFEQPQHF. The DNA for the CDR3 is TGTGCCAGTACCCTAAGAGGGTTCGAGCAGCCCCAGCATTTT.

The CDR3 spells CASSLGAAGNQPQHF. The CDR3, as DNA: TGTGCCAGCAGCTTAGGGGCAGCAGGCAATCAGCCCCAGCATTTT. The gene calls are TRBV7-2 and TRBJ1-5; D is unresolved. CDR3 length: 15 amino acids. Germline V CDR1 and CDR2: SGHTA, FQGNSA. Trimming took off 1 base at V and 2 bases at J, with 9 bases between the two ends.

V gene TRBV6-1 combines with J gene TRBJ1-2; a weak D match, TRBD1 (5 bases). The CDR3 runs 13 residues. The ends were cut back, 3 bases at V and 8 bases at J, with 13 bases in the middle. Germline V gene lookup returns CDR1 MNHNS and CDR2 SASEGT. In DNA, the CDR3 is TGTGCCAGCAGTGACGGCCAGGGCCCCGGCTACACCTTC. As protein: CASSDGQGPGYTF.

The V call is TRBV13, the J call TRBJ2-1; D is unresolved. CDR1 PRHDT and CDR2 FYEKMQ come from the germline V gene (reference sequence). The CDR3 loop spans 15 amino acids. Trimming stripped 0 bases from V and 4 bases from J, with 10 bases between. The CDR3, as DNA: TGTGCCAGCAGCTTAGGCCGAGATTCATACAATGAGCAGTTCTTC. Its translation: CASSLGRDSYNEQFF.

The genes are TRBV9 and TRBJ2-6, with unresolved D. From germline, CDR1 is SGDLS and CDR2 YYNGEE. The CDR3 loop spans 15 amino acids. The germline V and J ends were trimmed by 0 bases and 1 base, with 5 bases remaining between them. The CDR3 sequence is CASSVATSGANVLTF. CDR3 in DNA: TGTGCCAGCAGCGTAGCTACTTCTGGGGCCAACGTCCTGACTTTC.

The V gene is TRBV12-3 or TRBV12-4, the J gene TRBJ2-3; D gene ambiguous. Deletions cut 2 bases from V and 2 bases from J, with 5 bases between. The CDR3 contains 13 residues. CDR3 protein: CASSLLLTDTQYF. In DNA form, the CDR3 reads TGTGCCAGCAGTTTACTTCTCACAGATACGCAGTATTTT.

This clone was detected only a few times. The gene calls are TRBV10-3 and TRBJ2-1; 8 bases fit TRBD2. Germline CDR1 is ENHRY and CDR2 is SYGVKD. The CDR3 is made up of 14 amino acids. J gave up 3 bases and V 7 bases, and 5 bases lay outside the gene matches. Here the CDR3 reads CAITPGLDYNEQFF. The DNA for the CDR3 is TGTGCCATCACCCCGGGACTAGACTACAATGAGCAGTTCTTC.

The genes are TRBV28 and TRBJ2-3; D gene uncertain. V was shortened by 5 bases and J by 9 bases, with 12 bases between the two germline ends. CDR1 is MDHEN and CDR2 is SYDVKM in the germline V gene. The CDR3 totals 12 residues. The CDR3 region is CASSPMPGTQYF. The CDR3 bases are TGTGCCAGCAGTCCTATGCCAGGAACGCAGTATTTT.

The chain uses TRBV4-2 and TRBJ2-7; 8 nucleotides line up with TRBD2. Germline assignment: CDR1 LGHNA and CDR2 YNFKEQ. The CDR3 length is 15 residues. J gave up 7 bases and V 4 bases, and 12 bases lay outside the gene matches. The chain's CDR3 is CASSRRQAGDEEQYF. For the CDR3, the DNA is TGTGCCAGCAGCCGACGCCAAGCGGGAGACGAGGAGCAGTACTTC.

V gene TRBV30 combines with J gene TRBJ1-1, with 10 nucleotides matching TRBD1. J gave up 3 bases and V 5 bases, and 6 bases lay outside the gene matches. The germline gives CDR1 GTSNPN, CDR2 SVGIG (reference sequence). This CDR3 spans 14 amino acids. The CDR3 nucleotides are TGTGCCTGGGATAGGACAGGGGGAGACACTGAAGCTTTCTTT. It yields the protein CAWDRTGGDTEAFF. The variable domain in full, with the rest retrieved from reference TRBV30 and TRBJ1-1, is SQTIHQWPATLVQPVGSPLSLECTVEGTSNPNLYWYRQAAGRGLQLLFYSVGIGQISSEVPQNLSASRPQDRQFILSSKKLLLSDSGFYLCAWDRTGGDTEAFFGQGTRLTVV.

This chain uses TRBV3-1 (or the pseudogene TRBV3-2) with TRBJ1-1; D remains ambiguous. V was trimmed by 0 bases and J by 6 bases, leaving 14 bases between them. The CDR3 runs to 15 residues. Germline V gene data show CDR1 as LGHDT and CDR2 as YNNKEL (reference sequence). The CDR3 spells CASSQDLPGFAEAFF. The CDR3 DNA reads TGTGCCAGCAGCCAAGATTTGCCCGGGTTCGCTGAAGCTTTCTTT.

The gene calls are TRBV19 and TRBJ1-1; 8 nucleotides match TRBD1. CDR3 length equals 12 residues. The V gene's germline CDR1 is LNHDA and CDR2 SQIVND (reference sequence). Losses at the gene ends were 3 bases for V and 8 bases for J; bases not matched to a gene: 2. CDR3 residues: CASSMGDREAFF. CDR3 sequence (DNA): TGTGCCAGTAGTATGGGGGACAGGGAAGCTTTCTTT.